Presented here are 18 T cell receptor beta chains from one specimen sequenced in a study of blood T cells in healthy people across ages. A sample-barcoded 5' primer and a J-beta primer mix were used in a second PCR of roughly 7 to 11 cycles. TCRdb recomputed calls from the 5' RACE reads with MiXCR, one row per CDR3 protein. The sample shows hundreds of thousands of distinct CDR3 sequences, roughly three fifths of them seen only once. Sequenced: blood. The receptors originated from a man in his forties in good health.

This clonotype was recorded only once. The genes are TRBV14 and TRBJ2-1, with D tentatively TRBD2 (5 bases). The germline V and J ends were trimmed by 0 bases and 9 bases, with 15 bases remaining between them. The CDR3 totals 15 residues. CDR1 and CDR2 (germline): SGHDN, FVKESK. CDR3 residues: CASSQESDQRGEQFF. In DNA form, the CDR3 reads TGTGCCAGCAGCCAAGAGTCGGATCAACGGGGTGAGCAGTTCTTC. The full variable domain, completed using reference TRBV14 and TRBJ2-1, is EAGVTQFPSHSVIEKGQTVTLRCDPISGHDNLYWYRRVMGKEIKFLLHFVKESKQDESGMPNNRFLAERTGGTYSTLKVQPAELEDSGVYFCASSQESDQRGEQFFGPGTRLTVL.

The J gene is TRBJ2-5, the V gene TRBV7-2; D is possibly TRBD1 (6 bases). The V gene's germline CDR1 is SGHTA and CDR2 FQGNSA. With 0 bases removed from V and 5 bases from J, the gap between germline ends came to 10 bases. CDR3 length: 14 amino acids. Written as DNA, the CDR3 is TGTGCCAGCAGCTTAGCTCGGCAGGGGGAGACCCAGTACTTC. This codes for CASSLARQGETQYF.

This rearrangement joins TRBV29-1 to TRBJ2-4; perhaps TRBD1 as D (5 bases). Gene TRBJ2-5 matches the end of the DNA better, so the J call may be wrong. The CDR3 length is 14 residues. Germline lookup yields CDR1 SQVTM and CDR2 ANQGSEA. CDR3 protein: CSVEWLGASETQYF. In DNA form, the CDR3 reads TGCAGCGTTGAATGGTTAGGGGCTTCGGAGACCCAGTACTTC.

A few counts support this clonotype. This chain links TRBV9 with TRBJ2-1; possible D gene TRBD1, 5 bases. From germline, CDR1 is SGDLS and CDR2 YYNGEE. V dropped 1 base and J dropped 0 bases, with 17 bases sitting between them. The CDR3 contains 18 residues. CDR3 sequence reads: CASSVHGWGDSSYNEQFF. CDR3 bases: TGTGCCAGCAGCGTACATGGGTGGGGCGATAGCTCCTACAATGAGCAGTTCTTC.

This clonotype has only one observation. The rearrangement uses TRBV7-2 and TRBJ1-2; possible D gene TRBD1, 5 bases. The CDR3 loop spans 15 amino acids. Germline lookup yields CDR1 SGHTA and CDR2 FQGNSA. Trimming removed 5 bases from V and 7 bases from J, with 20 bases in between. The CDR3 bases are TGTGCCAGCAGCCTAGGGACGACCGCCGTGTTTGGCTACACCTTC. Encoded protein: CASSLGTTAVFGYTF.

The rearrangement joins TRBV5-8 to TRBJ2-2; D not certain. CDR3 size: 18 residues. Germline V gives CDR1 SGHTS, CDR2 YDEGEE. Trimming stripped 0 bases from V and 1 base from J, with 16 bases between. In DNA, the CDR3 is TGTGCCAGCAGCTTGGGGAGACTTTCGATTCGGAACACCGGGGAGCTGTTTTTT. It codes for CASSLGRLSIRNTGELFF.

The chain couples TRBV27 to TRBJ1-4, with D unresolved. The CDR3 length is 14 residues. V lost 9 bases, J lost 8 bases, and 19 bases lay in between. The germline gives CDR1 MNHEY, CDR2 SMNVEV (reference sequence). CDR3 region: CASRPGPIGEKLFF. As DNA, the CDR3 is TGTGCCAGTCGTCCCGGCCCGATTGGCGAAAAACTGTTTTTT.

V and J are TRBV3-1 and TRBJ2-7; TRBD2 matches 11 bases. The CDR3 covers 16 residues. The germline CDR1 and CDR2 sequences are LGHDT and YNNKEL (reference sequence). V shed 5 bases, J shed 1 base, and the junction held 7 bases outside the gene matches. The CDR3 DNA reads as TGTGCCAGCAGCTGCCGCAGACTAGCGGGGTCCTACGAGCAGTACTTC. It encodes CASSCRRLAGSYEQYF.

The CDR3 protein is CASSYRGPWETQYF. CDR3 nucleotide sequence: TGTGCCAGCAGCTACAGGGGGCCTTGGGAGACCCAGTACTTC. V and J are TRBV7-9 and TRBJ2-5, with TRBD1 matching over 9 bases. The germline CDR1 and CDR2 sequences are SEHNR and FQNEAQ (reference sequence). The CDR3 is made up of 14 amino acids. With 4 bases clipped from V and 5 bases from J, the junction kept 5 bases outside the gene matches.

The CDR3 bases are TGCGCCAGCAGCTTGGGTGGGGACTCGCCACCCCTCCACTTT. Translated: CASSLGGDSPPLHF. The chain joins TRBV5-1 to TRBJ1-6; D perhaps matches TRBD1 (5 bases). Germline CDR1 reads SGHRS; CDR2 reads YFSETQ. The CDR3 covers 14 residues. V gave up 0 bases and J gave up 11 bases, with 12 bases separating them.

The chain links TRBV4-3 to TRBJ2-3; either TRBD1 or TRBD2 may fit D (5 bases each). CDR1 is LGHNA and CDR2 is YSLEER in the germline V gene. The length of the CDR3 is 16 residues. V lost 0 bases, J lost 5 bases, and 15 bases lay in between. The CDR3 nucleotides read TGCGCCAGCAGCCAAGATCGTCAAGCTGGGGGAGATACGCAGTATTTT. Amino acids: CASSQDRQAGGDTQYF.

The rearrangement links TRBV25-1 to TRBJ1-4; TRBD1 aligns across 9 bases. The CDR3 has 14 residues. After removal of 10 bases from V and 4 bases from J, the junction contained 7 bases not matched to a gene. Germline V CDR1 and CDR2: MGHDK, SYGVNS. CDR3 sequence reads: CANSPGQGNEKLFF. The CDR3 DNA follows: TGTGCCAACAGCCCGGGACAGGGTAATGAAAAACTGTTTTTT.

The table lists this clonotype with a count of one. The chain uses TRBV29-1 and TRBJ1-2; 7 nucleotides align to TRBD1. Per the germline V gene, CDR1 is SQVTM and CDR2 is ANQGSEA. The CDR3 extends over 12 amino acids. The V segment lost 5 bases and the J segment 5 bases; nucleotides outside the gene matches: 5. CDR3 region: CSVRQGVYGYTF. The CDR3 bases are TGCAGCGTTCGACAGGGCGTATATGGCTACACCTTC.

This rearrangement joins TRBV25-1 to TRBJ2-7, with 9 bases identical to TRBD1. The length of the CDR3 is 13 residues. With V trimmed by 8 bases and J by 4 bases, 6 bases remained unmatched. In germline, CDR1 is MGHDK, CDR2 SYGVNS. The CDR3 DNA reads TGTGCCAGCGGAGGGACAGGGAAGTACGAGCAGTACTTC. Translated: CASGGTGKYEQYF.

The rearrangement uses TRBV9 and TRBJ2-1; D unresolved. Germline V gene data show CDR1 as SGDLS and CDR2 as YYNGEE. This CDR3 contains 14 residues. The V and J ends lost 7 bases and 4 bases respectively, with 15 bases between them. CDR3 in DNA: TGTGCCAGCGGCCGGGCTAATACTTACAATGAGCAGTTCTTC. This codes for CASGRANTYNEQFF.

This clonotype was seen a few times. The V call is TRBV7-6, the J call TRBJ2-1; TRBD2 agrees at 8 bases. The end of the DNA is better explained by TRBJ2-7, so the J call may be wrong. The CDR3 runs 16 residues. Germline V gene lookup returns CDR1 SGHVS and CDR2 FNYEAQ. Here the CDR3 DNA reads TGTGCCAGCAGCCGACTAGCGCAAAGCTCCTACAATGAGCAGTACTTC. Translation: CASSRLAQSSYNEQYF.

The J gene is TRBJ2-5, the V gene TRBV3-1; D gene unclear. The J call may be incorrect, as the DNA end agrees better with TRBJ2-7. Germline assignment: CDR1 LGHDT and CDR2 YNNKEL (reference sequence). There are 18 residues in the CDR3. The CDR3 DNA reads as TGTGCCAGCAGCCCCCTGTTACGACGGGCCACTAACCTGGGCGAGCAGTACTTC. Translated, it gives CASSPLLRRATNLGEQYF.

The chain uses TRBV6-2 or TRBV6-3 and TRBJ2-5; TRBD2 matches at 7 bases. The DNA end favors TRBJ2-7, so the J call may be wrong. The CDR3 length is 14 residues. Germline CDR1 is MNHEY and CDR2 is SVGEGT. As DNA, the CDR3 is TGTGCCAGCATGGCCGTTGGACTAGGTGACGAGCAGTACTTC. This sequence encodes CASMAVGLGDEQYF.